One T cell receptor beta chain is described in this entry. The antigen is unknown. Sequenced by immunoSEQ multiplex PCR; TCRdb stores in-frame clones only, minus some. Of 9,500 to 11,000 clones in the sample, 70% to 80% were seen once. The sample comes from a study of CD4 T cells in relation to SARS-CoV-2 and coronaviruses. The germline V gene encodes CDR1 SEHNR and CDR2 FQNEAQ (reference sequence). V lost 5 bases and J lost 8, with 16 bases in between. CDR3 length: 15 residues. The unexposed donors gave CD4+ T cells in about 2011-2019, prior to COVID-19. The cells were cultured for approximately ten days before CD4+ T cells were isolated.

This rearrangement joins TRBV7-9 to TRBJ1-6, with D possibly being TRBD1 (5 bases). Sequencing input: CD4+ T cells from PBMCs, cultured in vitro. The receptor was derived from a human donor in good health. CDR3 DNA: TGTGCCAGCAGCCCCCAGGGAACGTTGGATTCACCCCTCCACTTT. Translated: CASSPQGTLDSPLHF.